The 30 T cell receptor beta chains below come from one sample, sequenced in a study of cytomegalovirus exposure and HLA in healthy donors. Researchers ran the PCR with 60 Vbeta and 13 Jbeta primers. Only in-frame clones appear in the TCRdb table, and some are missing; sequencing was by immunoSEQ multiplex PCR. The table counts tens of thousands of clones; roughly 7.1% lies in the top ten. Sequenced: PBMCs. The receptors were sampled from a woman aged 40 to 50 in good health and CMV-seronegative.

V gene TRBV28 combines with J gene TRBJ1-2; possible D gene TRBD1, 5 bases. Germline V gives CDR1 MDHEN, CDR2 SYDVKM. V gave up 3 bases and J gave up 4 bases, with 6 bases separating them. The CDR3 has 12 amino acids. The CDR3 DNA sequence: TGTGCCAGCAGTTTCGACAGCTATGGCTACACCTTC. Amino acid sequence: CASSFDSYGYTF.

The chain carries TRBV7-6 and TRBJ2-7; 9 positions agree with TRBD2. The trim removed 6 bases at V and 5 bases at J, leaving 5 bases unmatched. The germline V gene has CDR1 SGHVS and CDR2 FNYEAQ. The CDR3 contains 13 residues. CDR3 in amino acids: CASRRGGQDEQYF. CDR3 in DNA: TGTGCCAGCAGGCGGGGGGGTCAGGACGAGCAGTACTTC.

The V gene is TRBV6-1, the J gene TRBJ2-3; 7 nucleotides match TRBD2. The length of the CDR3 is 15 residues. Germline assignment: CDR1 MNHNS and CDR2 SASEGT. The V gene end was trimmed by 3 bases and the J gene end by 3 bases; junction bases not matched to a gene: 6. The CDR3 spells CASSEWARETDTQYF. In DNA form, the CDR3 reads TGTGCCAGCAGTGAGTGGGCGCGGGAGACAGATACGCAGTATTTT.

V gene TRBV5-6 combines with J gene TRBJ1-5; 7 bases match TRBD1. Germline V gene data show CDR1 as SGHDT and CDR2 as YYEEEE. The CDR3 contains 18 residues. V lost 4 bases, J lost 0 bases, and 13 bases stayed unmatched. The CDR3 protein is CASSRTGFRRDSNQPQHF. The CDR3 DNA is TGTGCCAGCAGCCGGACAGGATTTCGAAGAGATAGCAATCAGCCCCAGCATTTT.

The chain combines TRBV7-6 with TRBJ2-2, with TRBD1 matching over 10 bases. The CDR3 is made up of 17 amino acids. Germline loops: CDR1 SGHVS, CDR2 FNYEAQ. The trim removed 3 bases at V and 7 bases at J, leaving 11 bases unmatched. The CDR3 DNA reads TGTGCCAGCAGCTTTAACCCCGGGACAGGGGTAAACGGGGAGCTGTTTTTT. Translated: CASSFNPGTGVNGELFF.

CDR3 nucleotides: TGCGCCAGCAGCCAAGATCGGGGAAGCTATGGCTACACCTTC. Translation: CASSQDRGSYGYTF. V gene TRBV4-3 combines with J gene TRBJ1-2; no definite D call. V lost 0 bases and J 4 bases, leaving 9 bases between the germline ends. The CDR3 is 14 amino acids. Germline V gene sequence: CDR1 LGHNA, CDR2 YSLEER.

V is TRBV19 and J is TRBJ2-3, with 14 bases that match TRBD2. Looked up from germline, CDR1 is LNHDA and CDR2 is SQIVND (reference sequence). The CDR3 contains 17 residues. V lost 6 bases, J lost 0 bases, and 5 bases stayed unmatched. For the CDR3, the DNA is TGTGCCAGTAGCGGACTAGCGGGAGGACTCAGCACAGATACGCAGTATTTT. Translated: CASSGLAGGLSTDTQYF.

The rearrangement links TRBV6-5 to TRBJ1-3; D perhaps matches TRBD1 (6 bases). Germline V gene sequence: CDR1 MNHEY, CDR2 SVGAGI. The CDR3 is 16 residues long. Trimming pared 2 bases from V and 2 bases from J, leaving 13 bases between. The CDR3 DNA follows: TGTGCCAGCAGTTACGGCTGGGGGGGCCCTGGAAACACCATATATTTT. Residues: CASSYGWGGPGNTIYF.

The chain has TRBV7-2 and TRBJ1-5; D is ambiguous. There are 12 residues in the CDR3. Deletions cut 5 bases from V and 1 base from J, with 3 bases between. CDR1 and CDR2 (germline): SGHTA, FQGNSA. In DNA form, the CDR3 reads TGTGCCAGCAGCCCGAGCAATCAGCCCCAGCATTTT. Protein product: CASSPSNQPQHF.

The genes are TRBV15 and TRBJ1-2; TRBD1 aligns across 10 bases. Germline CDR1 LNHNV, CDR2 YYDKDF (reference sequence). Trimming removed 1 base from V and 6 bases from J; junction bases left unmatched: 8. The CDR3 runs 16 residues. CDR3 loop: CATSRVRTGTGDGYTF. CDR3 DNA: TGTGCCACCAGCAGAGTCCGGACCGGGACAGGGGATGGCTACACCTTC. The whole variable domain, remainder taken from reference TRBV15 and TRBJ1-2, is DAMVIQNPRYQVTQFGKPVTLSCSQTLNHNVMYWYQQKSSQAPKLLFHYYDKDFNNEADTPDNFQSRRPNTSFCFLDIRSPGLGDTAMYLCATSRVRTGTGDGYTFGSGTRLTVV.

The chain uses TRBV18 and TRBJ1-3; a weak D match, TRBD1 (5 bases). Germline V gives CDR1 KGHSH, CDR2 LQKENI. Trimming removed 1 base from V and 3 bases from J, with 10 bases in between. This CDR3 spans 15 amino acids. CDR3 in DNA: TGTGCCAGCTCACCACTCCTGACAGATGGAAACACCATATATTTT. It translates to CASSPLLTDGNTIYF.

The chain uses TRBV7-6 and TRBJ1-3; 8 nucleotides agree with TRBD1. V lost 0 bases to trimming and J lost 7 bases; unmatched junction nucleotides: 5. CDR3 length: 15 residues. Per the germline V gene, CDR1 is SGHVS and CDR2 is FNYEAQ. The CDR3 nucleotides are TGTGCCAGCAGCTTAGCGCCAGGGGGCGAGAACACCATATATTTT. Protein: CASSLAPGGENTIYF.

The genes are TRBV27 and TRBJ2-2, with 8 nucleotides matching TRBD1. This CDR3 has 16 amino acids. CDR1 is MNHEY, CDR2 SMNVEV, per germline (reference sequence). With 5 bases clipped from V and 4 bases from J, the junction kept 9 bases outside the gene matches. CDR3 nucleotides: TGTGCCAGCAGTCTCCGGGACAGGAGTCCCACCGGGGAGCTGTTTTTT. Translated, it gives CASSLRDRSPTGELFF.

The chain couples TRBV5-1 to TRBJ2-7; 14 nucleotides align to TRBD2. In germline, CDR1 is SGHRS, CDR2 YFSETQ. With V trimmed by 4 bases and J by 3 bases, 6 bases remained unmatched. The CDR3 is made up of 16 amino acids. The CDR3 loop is CASSLGTSGSVYEQYF. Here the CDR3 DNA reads TGCGCCAGCAGCCTAGGGACTAGCGGGAGTGTCTACGAGCAGTACTTC.

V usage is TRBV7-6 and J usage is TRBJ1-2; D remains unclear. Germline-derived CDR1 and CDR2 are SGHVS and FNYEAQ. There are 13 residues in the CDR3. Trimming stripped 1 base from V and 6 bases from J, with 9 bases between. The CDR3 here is CASSLGAGHGYTF. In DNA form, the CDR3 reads TGTGCCAGCAGCTTAGGGGCGGGTCATGGCTACACCTTC.

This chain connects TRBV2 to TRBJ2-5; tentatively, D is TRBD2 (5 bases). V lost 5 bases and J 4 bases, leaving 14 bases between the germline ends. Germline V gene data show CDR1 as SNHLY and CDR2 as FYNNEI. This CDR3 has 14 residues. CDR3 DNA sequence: TGTGCCAGCAGTACACTAGGAGGAGGAGAGACCCAGTACTTC. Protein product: CASSTLGGGETQYF.

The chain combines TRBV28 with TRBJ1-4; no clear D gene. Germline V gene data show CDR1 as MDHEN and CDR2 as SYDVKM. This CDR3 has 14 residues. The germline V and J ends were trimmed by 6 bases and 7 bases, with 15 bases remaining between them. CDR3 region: CASRSFVEGEKLFF. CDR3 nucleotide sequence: TGTGCCAGCAGATCCTTCGTGGAGGGTGAAAAACTGTTTTTT.

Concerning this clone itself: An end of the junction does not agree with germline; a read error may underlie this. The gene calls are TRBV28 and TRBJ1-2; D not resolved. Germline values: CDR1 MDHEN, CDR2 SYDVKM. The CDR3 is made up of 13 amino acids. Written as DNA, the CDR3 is TGTGCCAGCAGTCCGCGGTCTTCCTATGGCTACATCTTC. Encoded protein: CASSPRSSYGYIF.

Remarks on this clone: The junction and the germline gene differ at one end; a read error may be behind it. The DNA for the CDR3 is TGTGCCAGCAGCTTCACTAGCGGGCAAGGGACCCAGTACTTC. Translation: CASSFTSGQGTQYF. The chain carries TRBV7-9 and TRBJ2-5; 9 bases match TRBD2. This CDR3 region has 14 residues. Germline values: CDR1 SEHNR, CDR2 FQNEAQ (reference sequence).

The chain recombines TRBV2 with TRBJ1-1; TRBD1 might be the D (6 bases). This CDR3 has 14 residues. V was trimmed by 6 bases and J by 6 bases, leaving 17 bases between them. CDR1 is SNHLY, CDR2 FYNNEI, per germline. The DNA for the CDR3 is TGTGCCAGCAGGCTGCAGGGACAAGGAGCTGAAGCTTTCTTT. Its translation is CASRLQGQGAEAFF.

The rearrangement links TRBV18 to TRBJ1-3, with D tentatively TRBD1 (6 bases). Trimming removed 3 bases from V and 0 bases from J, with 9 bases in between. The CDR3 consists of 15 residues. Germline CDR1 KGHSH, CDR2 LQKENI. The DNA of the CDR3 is TGTGCCAGCTCACCGAGGACAGACTCTGGAAACACCATATATTTT. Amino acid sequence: CASSPRTDSGNTIYF.

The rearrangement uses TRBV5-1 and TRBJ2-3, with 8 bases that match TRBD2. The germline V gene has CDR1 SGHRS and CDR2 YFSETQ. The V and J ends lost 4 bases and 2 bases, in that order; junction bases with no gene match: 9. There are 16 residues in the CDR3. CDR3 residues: CASSPGAGAFTDTQYF. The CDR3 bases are TGCGCCAGCAGCCCCGGAGCGGGAGCTTTCACAGATACGCAGTATTTT.

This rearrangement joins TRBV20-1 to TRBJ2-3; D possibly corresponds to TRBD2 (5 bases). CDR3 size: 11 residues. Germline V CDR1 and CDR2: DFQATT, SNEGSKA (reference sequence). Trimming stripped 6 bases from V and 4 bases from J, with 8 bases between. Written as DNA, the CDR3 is TGCAGTGCCTTGAGGGCAGATACGCAGTATTTT. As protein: CSALRADTQYF.

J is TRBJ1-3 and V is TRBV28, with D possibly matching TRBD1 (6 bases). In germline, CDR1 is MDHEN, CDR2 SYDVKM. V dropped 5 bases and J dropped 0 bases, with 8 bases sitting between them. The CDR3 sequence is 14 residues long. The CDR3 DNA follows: TGTGCCAGCAGTCAGGGGTCCTCTGGAAACACCATATATTTT. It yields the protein CASSQGSSGNTIYF.

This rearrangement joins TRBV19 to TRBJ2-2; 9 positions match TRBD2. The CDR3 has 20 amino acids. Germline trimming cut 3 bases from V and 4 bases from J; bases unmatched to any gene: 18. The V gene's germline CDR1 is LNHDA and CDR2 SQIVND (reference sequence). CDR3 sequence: CASSMVTAGGRDYGTGELFF. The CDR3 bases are TGTGCCAGTAGTATGGTCACGGCCGGCGGGAGGGATTATGGCACCGGGGAGCTGTTTTTT.

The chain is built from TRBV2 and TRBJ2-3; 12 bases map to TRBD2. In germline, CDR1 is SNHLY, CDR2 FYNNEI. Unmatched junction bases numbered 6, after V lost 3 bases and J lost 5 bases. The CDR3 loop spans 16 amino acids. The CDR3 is CASSEQTSGRGDTQYF. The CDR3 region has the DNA TGTGCCAGCAGTGAGCAGACTAGCGGGAGAGGAGATACGCAGTATTTT.

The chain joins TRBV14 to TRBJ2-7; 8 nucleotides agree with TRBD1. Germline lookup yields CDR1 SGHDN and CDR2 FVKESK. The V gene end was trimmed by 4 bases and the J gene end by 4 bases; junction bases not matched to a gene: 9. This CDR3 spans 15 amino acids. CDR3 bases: TGTGCCAGCAGCCTTTCTACAGGGGGGAGTTACGAGCAGTACTTC. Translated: CASSLSTGGSYEQYF.

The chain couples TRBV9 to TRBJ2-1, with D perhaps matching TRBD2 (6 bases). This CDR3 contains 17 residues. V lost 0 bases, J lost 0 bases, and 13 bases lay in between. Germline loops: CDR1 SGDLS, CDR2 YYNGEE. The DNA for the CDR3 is TGTGCCAGCAGCGTAGTAGCGGAGGCAGCCTCCTACAATGAGCAGTTCTTC. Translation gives CASSVVAEAASYNEQFF.

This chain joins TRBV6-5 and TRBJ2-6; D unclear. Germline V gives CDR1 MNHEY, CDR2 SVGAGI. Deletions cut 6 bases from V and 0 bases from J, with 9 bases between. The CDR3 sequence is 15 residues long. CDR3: CASSIQSSGANVLTF. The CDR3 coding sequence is TGTGCCAGCAGCATACAGAGCTCTGGGGCCAACGTCCTGACTTTC.

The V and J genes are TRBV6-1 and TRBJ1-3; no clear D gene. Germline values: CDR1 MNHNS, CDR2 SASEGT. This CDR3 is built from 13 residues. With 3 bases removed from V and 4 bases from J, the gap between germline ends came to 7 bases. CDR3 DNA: TGTGCCAGCAGTGAGGGGAGGGGAAACACCATATATTTT. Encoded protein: CASSEGRGNTIYF.